These T cell receptor beta chains were read from a single sample in a study of cytotoxic CD8 clonotypes in ibrutinib-treated CLL. Measured with immunoSEQ multiplex PCR; TCRdb has only the in-frame clones, and not every one. This table has about 16,000 clones, approximately 67% appearing once. Sample: PBMCs, taken before ibrutinib treatment. Receptors were obtained from a human donor with chronic lymphocytic leukemia. CDR3s include the opening cysteine and the closing phenylalanine or tryptophan. The D gene is left open where the match is weak. Clone size is stated in some rows and not others, as once, few, many or a class when expanded.

size	V	D	J	CDR3	DNA
few	TRBV4-1	TRBD1	TRBJ2-6	CASSQDQGDSGANVLTF	TGCGCCAGCAGCCAAGATCAGGGGGATTCTGGGGCCAACGTCCTGACTTTC
few	TRBV30	TRBD1	TRBJ2-5	CAWSVTGQEETQYF	TGTGCCTGGAGTGTAACGGGACAGGAAGAGACCCAGTACTTC
NA	TRBV7-2	NA	TRBJ2-7	CASRPTSLTPYEQYF	TGTGCCAGCAGACCGACGTCCCTAACCCCCTACGAGCAGTACTTC
NA	TRBV11-3	NA	TRBJ1-2	CASSSAGEGYGYTF	TGTGCCAGCAGCTCGGCGGGAGAGGGCTATGGCTACACCTTC
NA	TRBV6-5	TRBD2	TRBJ2-7	CASSTQTSGNYEQYF	TGTGCCAGCAGTACCCAGACTAGCGGGAACTACGAGCAGTACTTC
few	TRBV11-3	NA	TRBJ1-6	CASSLLRWSPLHF	TGTGCCAGCAGCTTACTCCGGTGGTCACCCCTCCACTTT
NA	TRBV5-6	TRBD1	TRBJ1-2	CASSLGSTGNYGYTF	TGTGCCAGCAGCTTGGGTTCGACAGGGAACTATGGCTACACCTTC
NA	TRBV7-9	NA	TRBJ1-5	CASSLDHPSQPQHF	TGTGCCAGCAGCTTAGACCATCCCTCTCAGCCCCAGCATTTT
NA	TRBV29-1	NA	TRBJ1-2	CSVVSFYGYTF	TGCAGCGTTGTTTCGTTCTATGGCTACACCTTC
few	TRBV11-3	NA	TRBJ2-5	CASSFQDPETQYF	TGTGCCAGCAGCTTTCAGGATCCGGAGACCCAGTACTTC
NA	TRBV28	TRBD1	TRBJ2-7	CASSFPPGTGLSDEQYF	TGTGCCAGCAGTTTCCCCCCGGGGACAGGGCTTTCGGACGAGCAGTACTTC
NA	TRBV5-1	NA	TRBJ2-7	CASSFGDTSYEQYF	TGCGCCAGCAGCTTCGGGGACACTTCCTACGAGCAGTACTTC
NA	TRBV5-7	NA	TRBJ1-5	CAKRGGAWAQHF	TGTGCCAAAAGGGGGGGAGCTTGGGCCCAGCATTTT
NA	TRBV6-5	TRBD1	TRBJ2-7	CASRIGTGEVKQYF	TGTGCCAGCAGAATTGGGACAGGGGAGGTCAAGCAGTACTTC
NA	TRBV23-1	TRBD1	TRBJ2-7	CASSPTGGDEQYF	TGCGCCAGCAGTCCGACAGGGGGCGACGAGCAGTACTTC
NA	TRBV19	NA	TRBJ2-7	CASSRGFEQYF	TGTGCCAGTAGTAGAGGGTTCGAGCAGTACTTC
NA	TRBV7-2	NA	TRBJ2-5	CASSGTYTKETQYF	TGTGCCAGCAGCGGGACCTATACCAAAGAGACCCAGTACTTC
NA	TRBV6-1	NA	TRBJ2-5	CASSESLAPQETQYF	TGTGCCAGCAGTGAAAGTCTGGCACCCCAAGAGACCCAGTACTTC
few	TRBV19	TRBD1	TRBJ1-1	CASRGMGQEAFF	TGTGCCAGTAGAGGGATGGGACAGGAAGCTTTCTTT
NA	TRBV7-2	TRBD2	TRBJ2-1	CASSSGLAGGFYNEQFF	TGTGCCAGCAGCTCGGGACTAGCGGGGGGCTTCTACAATGAGCAGTTCTTC
NA	TRBV5-1	TRBD2	TRBJ2-3	CASSFSGGVTDTQYF	TGCGCCAGCAGCTTTTCCGGGGGGGTGACAGATACGCAGTATTTT
once	TRBV6-5	NA	TRBJ1-1	CATLDTRTRGAFF	TGTGCCACCTTGGACACCCGGACCCGAGGAGCTTTCTTT
NA	TRBV19	TRBD1	TRBJ2-4	CASSPLDRNYIQYF	TGTGCCAGTAGTCCCCTGGACAGGAATTACATTCAGTACTTC
NA	TRBV11-3	NA	TRBJ2-1	CASSLDQGYEQFF	TGTGCCAGCAGCTTGGATCAGGGTTATGAGCAGTTCTTC
NA	TRBV6-1	NA	TRBJ2-5	CAIRVGETQYF	TGTGCCATCAGGGTAGGGGAGACCCAGTACTTC
NA	TRBV9	NA	TRBJ2-1	CASTEGGDAYNEQFF	TGTGCCAGCACCGAAGGAGGGGATGCCTACAATGAGCAGTTCTTC
medium-sized	TRBV7-8	NA	TRBJ2-3	CASSLATAGSLTDTQYF	TGTGCCAGCAGCTTAGCAACGGCGGGGAGTCTCACAGATACGCAGTATTTT
NA	TRBV11-3	NA	TRBJ2-1	CASSLVMDEQFF	TGTGCCAGCAGCTTAGTGATGGATGAGCAGTTCTTC
NA	TRBV7-2	TRBD1	TRBJ1-3	CASSFQGATGNTIYF	TGTGCCAGCAGCTTCCAGGGGGCAACTGGAAACACCATATATTTT
few	TRBV6-5	NA	TRBJ1-6	CASSYSGRGYNSPLHF	TGTGCCAGCAGTTACTCCGGGAGGGGTTATAATTCACCCCTCCACTTT
NA	TRBV6-5	NA	TRBJ1-5	CASSRGNRGQHF	TGTGCCAGCAGCCGGGGAAACCGGGGCCAGCATTTT
NA	TRBV12-5	TRBD1	TRBJ1-5	CASVPKGRQGSNQPQHF	TGTGCTAGTGTTCCCAAGGGGAGACAGGGAAGCAATCAGCCCCAGCATTTT
NA	TRBV9	NA	TRBJ2-3	CASSVVSSGTDTQYF	TGTGCCAGCAGCGTAGTAAGCAGTGGCACAGATACGCAGTATTTT
NA	TRBV27	TRBD2	TRBJ2-7	CASRNLGTSSSYEQYF	TGTGCCAGCAGAAACCTCGGGACTAGCAGCTCCTACGAGCAGTACTTC